Below, 23 T cell receptor beta chains from the same sample are listed, as sequenced in a study of blood T cell repertoires in COVID-19. Clones were sequenced by immunoSEQ multiplex PCR, and TCRdb holds only the in-frame ones, with some missing. The repertoire holds about 200,000 clones, with approximately 86% as singletons. Sequenced: PBMCs or T cells enriched from blood (not recorded which). These receptors all come from a woman aged 25 to 39 who had been exposed to COVID-19.

The chain couples TRBV9 to TRBJ1-2, with TRBD1 matching over 9 bases. Germline loops: CDR1 SGDLS, CDR2 YYNGEE. CDR3 length: 16 amino acids. V shed 2 bases, J shed 4 bases, and the junction held 9 bases outside the gene matches. CDR3 bases: TGTGCCAGCAGCGTTTCTCGGGACAGGGCATTCTATGGCTACACCTTC. Amino acid sequence: CASSVSRDRAFYGYTF.

This clone was observed a handful of times. The rearrangement uses TRBV5-8 and TRBJ1-6, with D possibly being TRBD1 (5 bases). The CDR3 is made up of 15 amino acids. The germline CDR1 and CDR2 sequences are SGHTS and YDEGEE. Between the trimmed V and J ends, which lost 4 bases and 6 bases, there was a span of 14 bases. Here the CDR3 reads CASSRAGLGNSPLHF. CDR3 DNA: TGTGCCAGCAGCAGGGCAGGGTTGGGTAATTCACCCCTCCACTTT.

The chain carries TRBV30 and TRBJ1-5; possible D gene TRBD1, 6 bases. V shed 0 bases and J shed 0 bases, with 15 bases lying between them. Germline V gene data show CDR1 as GTSNPN and CDR2 as SVGIG (reference sequence). This CDR3 is 17 amino acids long. The DNA of the CDR3 is TGTGCCTGGAGTGTAAAGGACAGAAAATATAGCAATCAGCCCCAGCATTTT. Amino acids: CAWSVKDRKYSNQPQHF.

CDR3: CASSLTPSGVYEQYF. CDR3 sequence (DNA): TGTGCCAGCAGCTTAACACCTAGCGGGGTCTACGAGCAGTACTTC. V and J are TRBV11-3 and TRBJ2-7, with TRBD2 matching 9 bases. The V gene end was trimmed by 2 bases and the J gene end by 3 bases; junction bases not matched to a gene: 5. The CDR3 spans 15 residues. Germline assignment: CDR1 SGHNT and CDR2 YENEEA.

V gene TRBV27 combines with J gene TRBJ2-1; D remains ambiguous. The CDR3 length is 14 residues. The ends were cut back, 8 bases at V and 0 bases at J, with 11 bases in the middle. Germline values: CDR1 MNHEY, CDR2 SMNVEV (reference sequence). This CDR3 reads CASGLLDSYNEQFF. Here the CDR3 DNA reads TGTGCCAGCGGCCTCCTCGACTCCTACAATGAGCAGTTCTTC.

V is TRBV18 and J is TRBJ1-2; no definite D call. The germline CDR1 and CDR2 sequences are KGHSH and LQKENI. This CDR3 comprises 14 residues. V lost 3 bases and J 3 bases, leaving 11 bases between the germline ends. The CDR3: CASSPDNSHYGYTF. CDR3 in DNA: TGTGCCAGCTCACCTGACAATTCGCACTATGGCTACACCTTC.

As to this clone: Sequence at one end of the junction differs from germline and may be a read error. The chain employs TRBV19 and TRBJ1-5, with D unclear. The CDR3 sequence is 14 residues long. Germline V gives CDR1 LNHDA, CDR2 SQIVND (reference sequence). CDR3 protein: CASSIEGGNRPQHF. DNA of the CDR3: TGTGCCAGTAGTATTGAGGGAGGCAATCGGCCCCAGCATTTT.

The genes are TRBV5-1 and TRBJ1-5; D gene unclear. V lost 5 bases and J 6 bases, leaving 15 bases between the germline ends. The length of the CDR3 is 14 residues. Germline CDR1 is SGHRS and CDR2 is YFSETQ. CDR3 residues: CASRVDLAGQPQHF. The CDR3 DNA is TGCGCCAGCAGGGTGGATTTGGCGGGTCAGCCCCAGCATTTT.

The chain uses TRBV18 and TRBJ2-5, with 9 nucleotides matching TRBD1. This CDR3 contains 15 residues. The V and J ends lost 3 bases and 4 bases, in that order; junction bases with no gene match: 6. Germline-derived CDR1 and CDR2 are KGHSH and LQKENI. In nucleotides, the CDR3 is TGTGCCAGCTCACCGCAACAGGGGGCCGGAGAGACCCAGTACTTC. This codes for CASSPQQGAGETQYF. The full variable domain, its missing parts supplied by reference TRBV18 and TRBJ2-5, is NAGVMQNPRHLVRRRGQEARLRCSPMKGHSHVYWYRQLPEEGLKFMVYLQKENIIDESGMPKERFSAEFPKEGPSILRIQQVVRGDSAAYFCASSPQQGAGETQYFGPGTRLLVL.

The CDR3 coding sequence is TGCGCCAGCAGCTTAGATAGTAAGACAGGGAACTATGGCTACACCTTC. Protein product: CASSLDSKTGNYGYTF. V usage is TRBV5-1 and J usage is TRBJ1-2, with 7 bases matching TRBD1. Germline assignment: CDR1 SGHRS and CDR2 YFSETQ. V was pared by 2 bases and J by 2 bases, with 9 bases of the junction left unmatched. The CDR3 covers 16 residues.

The rearrangement joins TRBV9 to TRBJ2-2; D not resolved. V was cut by 4 bases and J by 5 bases, with 6 bases left in between. The CDR3 has 12 amino acids. CDR1 is SGDLS, CDR2 YYNGEE, per germline. Here the CDR3 reads CASSPLTGELFF. Here the CDR3 DNA reads TGTGCCAGCAGCCCACTGACCGGGGAGCTGTTTTTT.

The chain is built from TRBV30 and TRBJ1-6, with 7 bases matching TRBD1. The length of the CDR3 is 17 residues. The junction had 13 bases not matched to a gene; V was cut back by 5 bases and J by 3 bases. Germline V CDR1 and CDR2: GTSNPN, SVGIG (reference sequence). CDR3 in DNA: TGTGCCTGGGCGAAGGCAGGGGGATTCCTCTATAATTCACCCCTCCACTTT. It translates to CAWAKAGGFLYNSPLHF.

The CDR3 loop reads CASSPKVPGQGVYGYTF. The CDR3 DNA follows: TGTGCCAGCAGTCCCAAGGTCCCGGGACAGGGGGTCTATGGCTACACCTTC. The rearrangement links TRBV6-6 to TRBJ1-2, with TRBD1 matching 11 bases. CDR1 is MNHNY and CDR2 is SVGAGI in the germline V gene (reference sequence). The V gene end was trimmed by 5 bases and the J gene end by 4 bases; junction bases not matched to a gene: 12. This CDR3 region has 17 residues.

V usage is TRBV5-1 and J usage is TRBJ2-7, with TRBD1 as a possible D gene (5 bases). The germline V gene has CDR1 SGHRS and CDR2 YFSETQ. V was trimmed by 4 bases and J by 0 bases, leaving 14 bases between them. This CDR3 contains 15 residues. The DNA of the CDR3 is TGCGCCAGCAGCCCGAGGTGGGGCAGCTCCTACGAGCAGTACTTC. Protein: CASSPRWGSSYEQYF.

V is TRBV6-2 or TRBV6-3 and J is TRBJ2-7; D uncertain. The CDR3 sequence is 12 residues long. V lost 3 bases, J lost 6 bases, and 9 bases lay in between. The V gene's germline CDR1 is MNHEY and CDR2 SVGEGT. The CDR3 bases are TGTGCCAGCAGTTATGCTGAACTCGAGCAGTACTTC. Translated, it gives CASSYAELEQYF.

This rearrangement joins TRBV12-3 or TRBV12-4 to TRBJ1-5; 8 bases are a match to TRBD1. This CDR3 region has 13 residues. The J segment lost 4 bases and the V segment lost 6 bases, leaving 2 bases of the junction unmatched. This CDR3 is CASRGTGNQPQHF. The CDR3, as DNA: TGTGCCAGCAGGGGGACAGGTAATCAGCCCCAGCATTTT.

The J gene is TRBJ2-3, the V gene TRBV7-2; no definite D call. V lost 4 bases and J 5 bases, leaving 16 bases between the germline ends. The germline gives CDR1 SGHTA, CDR2 FQGNSA. The CDR3 contains 15 residues. As DNA, the CDR3 is TGTGCCAGCAGCTCCGACTCCCACCTGGGAGATACGCAGTATTTT. Translating it yields CASSSDSHLGDTQYF.

The chain has TRBV24-1 and TRBJ2-5; maybe TRBD2 (6 bases). Trimming pared 4 bases from V and 7 bases from J, leaving 18 bases between. Germline V gene lookup returns CDR1 KGHDR and CDR2 SFDVKD. The CDR3 contains 15 residues. The CDR3 DNA sequence: TGTGCCACCAGTGAAGATCGCGGGGCCTTAGGGACCCAGTACTTC. Residues: CATSEDRGALGTQYF.

The chain joins TRBV29-1 to TRBJ2-7, with unresolved D. The CDR3 extends over 12 amino acids. Germline assignment: CDR1 SQVTM and CDR2 ANQGSEA. Trimming took off 0 bases at V and 2 bases at J, with 5 bases between the two ends. Here the CDR3 reads CSVEDRTYEQYF. The CDR3 nucleotides are TGCAGCGTTGAAGACAGGACCTACGAGCAGTACTTC.

The J gene is TRBJ2-7, the V gene TRBV27; 10 nucleotides align to TRBD1. J lost 6 bases, V lost 5 bases, and 13 bases had no gene match. CDR1 is MNHEY, CDR2 SMNVEV, per germline (reference sequence). This CDR3 contains 16 residues. The CDR3 loop is CASSPLTGTGETEQYF. CDR3 DNA: TGTGCCAGCAGTCCCTTAACCGGGACAGGGGAAACCGAGCAGTACTTC.

The V call is TRBV29-1, the J call TRBJ2-2; D is undetermined. The V end was cut by 4 bases, the J end by 3 bases, with 12 bases between. Germline CDR1 is SQVTM and CDR2 is ANQGSEA. This CDR3 is 14 amino acids long. As DNA, the CDR3 is TGCAGCGTTGGTTTTAGAGTCGACACCGGGGAGCTGTTTTTT. Its translation is CSVGFRVDTGELFF.

The chain has TRBV5-6 and TRBJ2-3, with D tentatively TRBD1 (6 bases). The length of the CDR3 is 12 residues. Germline-derived CDR1 and CDR2 are SGHDT and YYEEEE. Trimming shortened V by 0 bases and J by 9 bases, and 8 bases separated the two germline ends. This CDR3 reads CASSLGQATQYF. The CDR3, as DNA: TGTGCCAGCAGCTTGGGACAGGCCACGCAGTATTTT.

The CDR3 loop reads CASSPQQGFGHEQYF. CDR3 nucleotide sequence: TGTGCCAGTAGTCCCCAACAGGGTTTTGGTCACGAGCAGTACTTC. The V and J genes are TRBV19 and TRBJ2-7; possibly TRBD1 for D (6 bases). The CDR3 consists of 15 residues. CDR1 and CDR2 (germline): LNHDA, SQIVND (reference sequence). Trimming cost V 5 bases and J 5 bases, with 19 bases left between them.